This T cell receptor (beta chain) emerged from a study of shared clonotypes between healthy human individuals. Whole-study results and caveats: Generally, naive subsets came out with larger estimated richness than memory subsets.

The CDR3 has 15 amino acids. Trimming pared 4 bases from V and 4 bases from J, leaving 16 bases between. Germline CDR1 is MDHEN and CDR2 is SYDVKM. Comment on this clone: Its antigen is not identified.

Profiled with immunoSEQ multiplex PCR; TCRdb holds only in-frame clones, not every one. The data contain roughly 700,000 clones, over 65% of them seen just once; the ten biggest clones take up approximately 1.7%. This clonotype was obtained from a woman aged 25 to 39 in good health. V is TRBV28 and J is TRBJ2-5; unclear D gene. Source material: memory CD4+ T cells sorted from blood. Subset denoted: CD45RA-negative fraction. CDR3 in amino acids: CASSSLVRSRETQYF. The DNA of the CDR3 is TGTGCCAGCAGTTCCCTCGTGCGGTCGCGAGAGACCCAGTACTTC.